Listed here are 27 T cell receptor beta chains from one sample, sequenced in a study of CXCR3-negative and CXCR3-positive naive CD8 T cells. Study findings and constraints: CXCR3-expressing naive cells carried TRB CDR3s more hydrophobic than those of CXCR3-negative naive cells.

Libraries of TRB cDNA were made by 5' RACE and carried UMIs. Following a re-call of the 5' RACE reads, TCRdb has one entry per CDR3 protein and lacks DNA. The sample shows 120,000 or so distinct CDR3 sequences, and around 0.62% sits with its ten largest clones. The antigens these receptors bind are not known. Sequencing was carried out using naive CXCR3+ CD8+ T cells from blood. The subset was: CD45RO-CCR7+CD27+CD95- naive CD8+ T cells expressing CXCR3 (TNR3+). The receptors were gathered from a human donor in good health. Some clones in this sample may be carry-over from other donors' samples.

The chain carries TRBV7-3 and TRBJ2-2; TCRdb selects TRBD2, and the lack of DNA leaves this call unchecked. The CDR3 runs 19 residues. Looked up from germline, CDR1 is SGHTA and CDR2 is FQGTGA. CDR3 residues: CASSPHLSPGGRQAGELFF. The variable domain in full, with the rest retrieved from reference TRBV7-3 and TRBJ2-2, is GAGVSQTPSNKVTEKGKYVELRCDPISGHTALYWYRQSLGQGPEFLIYFQGTGAADDSGLPNDRFFAVRPEGSVSTLKIQRTERGDSAVYLCASSPHLSPGGRQAGELFFGEGSRLTVL.

V is TRBV19 and J is TRBJ1-2; the TCRdb call, TRBD1, lacks DNA for checking. CDR1 LNHDA and CDR2 SQIVND come from the germline V gene (reference sequence). There are 13 residues in the CDR3. The CDR3 protein is CASSSGTPYGYTF. Full variable domain (missing parts from reference TRBV19 and TRBJ1-2): DGGITQSPKYLFRKEGQNVTLSCEQNLNHDAMYWYRQDPGQGLRLIYYSQIVNDFQKGDIAEGYSVSREKKESFPLTVTSAQKNPTAFYLCASSSGTPYGYTFGSGTRLTVV.

This rearrangement joins TRBV7-9 to TRBJ1-1; lacking DNA, the TRBD1 call made by TCRdb goes unchecked. CDR3 length: 12 amino acids. Germline-derived CDR1 and CDR2 are SEHNR and FQNEAQ (reference sequence). This CDR3 reads CASTTGGTEAFF.

The chain joins TRBV12-3 or TRBV12-4 to TRBJ2-3. The length of the CDR3 is 11 residues. The CDR3: CASSRDVTQYF.

V and J are TRBV6-1 and TRBJ1-4; with no DNA, the TCRdb D assignment of TRBD1 cannot be verified. The CDR3 is 15 residues long. Germline V gives CDR1 MNHNS, CDR2 SASEGT. The CDR3 sequence is CASSEDRGRAEKLFF.

The chain links TRBV28 to TRBJ1-1; TCRdb gives TRBD1 as the D gene, but with no DNA this cannot be confirmed. This CDR3 has 14 amino acids. Germline V gene lookup returns CDR1 MDHEN and CDR2 SYDVKM. CDR3 region: CASSRTVRAEEAFF.

This chain joins TRBV7-8 and TRBJ1-1; TCRdb proposes TRBD1, but this gene call is untestable without DNA. The CDR3 is 12 residues long. Looked up from germline, CDR1 is SGHVS and CDR2 is FQNEAQ. CDR3 in amino acids: CASPGPGTEAFF.

The V call is TRBV7-9, the J call TRBJ1-1; TCRdb selects TRBD1, and the lack of DNA leaves this call unchecked. Germline V gene lookup returns CDR1 SEHNR and CDR2 FQNEAQ (reference sequence). The CDR3 extends over 17 amino acids. The chain's CDR3 is CASSFRDRVESGTEAFF.

The gene calls are TRBV15 and TRBJ2-1; TCRdb names TRBD2, which stays unverified in the absence of DNA. The CDR3 has 16 residues. The V gene's germline CDR1 is LNHNV and CDR2 YYDKDF (reference sequence). The CDR3 sequence: CATSILAGSNFNEQFF. Filled out from reference TRBV15 and TRBJ2-1, the complete variable domain reads DAMVIQNPRYQVTQFGKPVTLSCSQTLNHNVMYWYQQKSSQAPKLLFHYYDKDFNNEADTPDNFQSRRPNTSFCFLDIRSPGLGDTAMYLCATSILAGSNFNEQFFGPGTRLTVL.

The chain carries TRBV5-5 and TRBJ2-1; the TCRdb call, TRBD1, lacks DNA for checking. Germline V gene data show CDR1 as SGHKS and CDR2 as YYEKEE (reference sequence). CDR3 length: 16 amino acids. This chain's CDR3 is CASNEPPGASYNEQFF.

This sequence joins TRBV6-5 and TRBJ2-7. From germline, CDR1 is MNHEY and CDR2 SVGAGI. The CDR3 contains 17 residues. This CDR3 is CASSYPRGTGGSHEQYF.

This rearrangement joins TRBV27 to TRBJ1-2. CDR1 is MNHEY and CDR2 is SMNVEV in the germline V gene (reference sequence). The CDR3 length is 13 residues. The CDR3 sequence: CASSWRPNYGYTF.

This chain joins TRBV12-3 or TRBV12-4 and TRBJ2-7; TCRdb's D gene call, TRBD1, goes unchecked for lack of DNA. The CDR3 length is 14 residues. This CDR3 reads CASSDQGIPYEQYF.

The V and J genes are TRBV7-9 and TRBJ2-7; the TCRdb D gene call, TRBD1, has no DNA to confirm it. This CDR3 spans 13 amino acids. Germline values: CDR1 SEHNR, CDR2 FQNEAQ (reference sequence). This CDR3 reads CASSLGGTGFLYF.

The genes are TRBV2 and TRBJ1-2; TCRdb's D call of TRBD1 is untestable without DNA. The V gene's germline CDR1 is SNHLY and CDR2 FYNNEI. This CDR3 region has 17 residues. The CDR3 region is CASSEATGNLRDYGYTF.

The CDR3 sequence is CASSFRRFGTQYF. The gene calls are TRBV28 and TRBJ2-3. There are 13 residues in the CDR3. Germline V gives CDR1 MDHEN, CDR2 SYDVKM.

The chain has TRBV6-5 and TRBJ1-1. CDR1 and CDR2 (germline): MNHEY, SVGAGI. The CDR3 spans 15 residues. CDR3 loop: CASSYSGGRNTEAFF.

The CDR3: CASSAQGSPGLAETQYF. The chain links TRBV28 to TRBJ2-5; TCRdb names TRBD2, which stays unverified in the absence of DNA. CDR1 MDHEN and CDR2 SYDVKM come from the germline V gene. The CDR3 runs 17 residues.

The genes are TRBV4-1 and TRBJ2-1; lacking DNA, the TRBD1 call made by TCRdb goes unchecked. The CDR3 runs to 14 residues. Germline V gives CDR1 MGHRA, CDR2 YSYEKL. CDR3 amino acids: CASSQVAEGDEQFF.

The rearrangement joins TRBV11-2 to TRBJ2-5; TCRdb lists TRBD1, though no DNA is available to test this call. This CDR3 is built from 13 residues. Germline V gene sequence: CDR1 SGHAT, CDR2 FQNNGV. CDR3 in amino acids: CASSRRETETQYF.

The gene calls are TRBV10-3 and TRBJ1-2. CDR3 size: 14 residues. The germline CDR1 and CDR2 sequences are ENHRY and SYGVKD. The CDR3 sequence is CAISESETAYGYTF.

The chain is built from TRBV25-1 and TRBJ1-3. Germline V CDR1 and CDR2: MGHDK, SYGVNS. The CDR3 consists of 15 residues. CDR3 amino acids: CASSLSTLSGNTIYF.

This sequence joins TRBV4-3 and TRBJ1-1; TCRdb outputs TRBD1, but without DNA this stays unchecked. Germline-derived CDR1 and CDR2 are LGHNA and YSLEER. The CDR3 length is 17 residues. CDR3 residues: CASSQDKTGTGNTEAFF.

This rearrangement joins TRBV25-1 to TRBJ2-2; TCRdb picks TRBD2, but there is no DNA to check that call. CDR3 size: 20 residues. Looked up from germline, CDR1 is MGHDK and CDR2 is SYGVNS. This chain's CDR3 is CASSSVQGTSGGALAGELFF.

The chain employs TRBV2 and TRBJ2-1; TCRdb proposes TRBD1, but this gene call is untestable without DNA. Per the germline V gene, CDR1 is SNHLY and CDR2 is FYNNEI. The CDR3 runs 14 residues. CDR3 amino acids: CASIRDRADNEQFF.

This chain connects TRBV5-1 to TRBJ2-2; with no DNA, the TCRdb D assignment of TRBD1 cannot be verified. Germline V CDR1 and CDR2: SGHRS, YFSETQ. This CDR3 is 15 amino acids long. The CDR3 is CASSLVQGNTGELFF.

The CDR3: CAIAGAYHQGVFF. This chain joins TRBV10-1 and TRBJ1-4; the TRBD1 assignment by TCRdb is unverifiable without DNA. Germline V CDR1 and CDR2: WNHNN, SYGVQD (reference sequence). This CDR3 is built from 13 residues.